This T cell receptor beta chain was retrieved from a study of OX40 agonist ivuxolimab in advanced cancers. Overall study: Patients were treated with ivuxolimab, an agonistic anti-OX40 (CD134) antibody.

Concerning this clone: Its target is unknown.

Notes on the study in general: Relative to CD4+ cells, CD8+ T cells on average had more expanded clones.

The assay was immunoSEQ multiplex PCR, and TCRdb's table has in-frame clones only and misses some. The sample lists about 100,000 clones, about 90% occurring once. This CDR3 contains 14 residues. Trimming took off 4 bases at V and 0 bases at J, with 11 bases between the two ends. CDR1 and CDR2 (germline): SGHRS, YFSETQ. This chain links TRBV5-1 with TRBJ2-7; weak D call: TRBD1 (6 bases). The receptor comes from an adult with an advanced solid tumor such as melanoma, head and neck, liver or kidney cancer. The source was CD4+ or CD8+ T cells sorted from blood, collected in a trial of the OX40 agonist ivuxolimab. The CDR3 region is CASSPPDSSYEQYF. CDR3 in DNA: TGCGCCAGCAGCCCCCCGGACAGCTCCTACGAGCAGTACTTC.